A selection of T cell receptor beta chains follows, all from one sample in a study of cytomegalovirus exposure and HLA in healthy donors. Sequenced by immunoSEQ multiplex PCR; TCRdb stores in-frame clones only, minus some. The table records around 99,000 clones, about three quarters of them present only once. Sequenced input: PBMCs. These receptors came from a man aged 50 to 60 in good health and CMV-seropositive. CDR3s include the opening cysteine and the closing phenylalanine or tryptophan. The D gene is left open where the match is weak. Clone size is shown for a subset of rows, as once, few, many or a class of expanded clone.

J gene,clone size,CDR3 length,V gene,D gene,CDR3 DNA,CDR3 protein
TRBJ1-5,.,13,TRBV19,.,TGTGCCAGTAGGCAGAGGGATATCCAGCCCCAGCATTTT,CASRQRDIQPQHF
TRBJ2-7,.,14,TRBV29-1,.,TGCAGCGTTGAAGATCTGGGGGGCTCCTACGAGCAGTACTTC,CSVEDLGGSYEQYF
TRBJ2-1,.,14,TRBV7-7,.,TGTGCCAGCAGCCCCGGGACTCTGGGGAATGAGCAGTTCTTC,CASSPGTLGNEQFF
TRBJ2-7,few,15,TRBV2,TRBD2,TGTGCCAGCAGTGAAGCGGTAGCGGGACCCTACGAGCAGTACTTC,CASSEAVAGPYEQYF
TRBJ1-1,few,13,TRBV7-8,TRBD1,TGTGCCAGCAGCTTGACAGGGGCGACTGAAGCTTTCTTT,CASSLTGATEAFF
TRBJ2-3,.,15,TRBV27,.,TGTGCCAGCAGTACCATGAGCCTGAGCACAGATACGCAGTATTTT,CASSTMSLSTDTQYF
TRBJ1-6,.,13,TRBV7-9,TRBD1,TGTGCCAGCTCCGGACAGGGACCCCTTCGGCTCCACTTT,CASSGQGPLRLHF
TRBJ2-7,.,13,TRBV7-6,TRBD2,TGTGCCAGCAGCCCCGGGACTAGCTACGAGCAGTACTTC,CASSPGTSYEQYF
TRBJ1-5,.,14,TRBV6-1,.,TGTGCCAGCAAGGGAGTGACTAGCAATCAGCCCCAGCATTTT,CASKGVTSNQPQHF
TRBJ2-5,.,16,TRBV7-2,TRBD2,TGTGCCAGCAGCTTAGCCCTAGCGGGGGGAGGAGAGACCCAGTACTTC,CASSLALAGGGETQYF
TRBJ2-7,.,10,TRBV5-6,.,TGTGCCAGCGGGGGGAACGAGCAGTACTTC,CASGGNEQYF
TRBJ2-3,few,15,TRBV6-1,TRBD2,TGTGCCAGCAGTTCTAGCGGGGGCTTAACAGATACGCAGTATTTT,CASSSSGGLTDTQYF
TRBJ1-5,.,18,TRBV2,TRBD1,TGTGCCAGCAGTACGGGACAGGGCCAATCTTATAGCAATCAGCCCCAGCATTTT,CASSTGQGQSYSNQPQHF
TRBJ2-7,.,16,TRBV4-3,TRBD1,TGCGCCAGCAGCCCGGCCACCGGGACAGGTTTCGGGGAGCAGTACTTC,CASSPATGTGFGEQYF
TRBJ1-2,.,13,TRBV6-5,.,TGTGCCAGCAGTCAGACAGAGGACTATGGCTACACCTTC,CASSQTEDYGYTF
TRBJ1-1,.,14,TRBV12-2,.,TGTGCAAGTCGCTCACAGGGGGAGAACACTGAAGCTTTCTTT,CASRSQGENTEAFF
TRBJ2-3,few,15,TRBV5-6,TRBD2,TGTGCCAGCAGCTCTACCTGGACTAGTCCAGATACGCAGTATTTT,CASSSTWTSPDTQYF